This is a list of T cell receptor beta chains from one sample in a study of T cells in Graves' hyperthyroidism and ophthalmopathy. TCRdb analysed the multiplex PCR reads with MiXCR anew, one entry per CDR3 protein. Among under 550,000 distinct CDR3 sequences listed, roughly an eighth were seen once. Sequencing was done on a sample of blood. The receptors shown here come from a woman under 30 with Graves' hyperthyroidism. Each CDR3 is given with its conserved first and last residue. The D gene is left open where the match is weak. Clone size appears in some rows only: once, few, many, or a class for an expanded clone.

.	TRBV28	many	TRBJ1-1	TGTGCCAGCAGCCCCGATCCCCAGGGCAACATGAACACTGAAGCTTTCTTT	CASSPDPQGNMNTEAFF
TRBD1	TRBV27	many	TRBJ1-2	TGTGCCAGCAGAGGCTCGTTTACCCGGACAGGGGGCGACGATGGCTACACCTTC	CASRGSFTRTGGDDGYTF
.	TRBV12-3/TRBV12-4	many	TRBJ2-4	TGTGCCAGCAGTTTTTTCGGGACTGGGAACATTCAGTACTTC	CASSFFGTGNIQYF
TRBD1	TRBV3-1	few	TRBJ1-2	TGTGCCAGCAGCCCACCCGGGACAGACTATGGCTACACCTTC	CASSPPGTDYGYTF
.	TRBV12-3/TRBV12-4	few	TRBJ1-5	TGTGCCAGCAGTTTTGGGGGCGCGGGATCGAAGCCCCAGCATTTT	CASSFGGAGSKPQHF
.	TRBV6-2/TRBV6-3	many	TRBJ1-1	TGTGCCAGCAGTTACGCGTTCTGGGGGCGAGGGAACACTGAAGCTTTCTTT	CASSYAFWGRGNTEAFF
TRBD1	TRBV12-3/TRBV12-4	many	TRBJ2-3	TGTGCCAGCAGTTGGCTAACCGGGACAGGGGACACAGATACGCAGTATTTT	CASSWLTGTGDTDTQYF
.	TRBV6-5	many	TRBJ2-7	TGTGCCAGCAGTTACAGCAGGGCCTCCTACGAGCAGTACTTC	CASSYSRASYEQYF
.	TRBV18	.	TRBJ1-1	TGTGCCAGCTCACCATCAGCAGGGACCAACACTGAAGCTTTCTTT	CASSPSAGTNTEAFF
.	TRBV10-3	many	TRBJ2-7	TGTGCCATCAGTGAAGAGGTCGGGAACGAGCAGTACTTC	CAISEEVGNEQYF
TRBD2	TRBV20-1	few	TRBJ2-6	TGCAGTGCTCGGACTAGCGGGAACTCTGGGGCCAACGTCCTGACTTTC	CSARTSGNSGANVLTF
TRBD1	TRBV11-2	few	TRBJ2-1	TGTGCCAGCAGCGCCCGACAGGGGCTTTACAATGAGCAGTTCTTC	CASSARQGLYNEQFF